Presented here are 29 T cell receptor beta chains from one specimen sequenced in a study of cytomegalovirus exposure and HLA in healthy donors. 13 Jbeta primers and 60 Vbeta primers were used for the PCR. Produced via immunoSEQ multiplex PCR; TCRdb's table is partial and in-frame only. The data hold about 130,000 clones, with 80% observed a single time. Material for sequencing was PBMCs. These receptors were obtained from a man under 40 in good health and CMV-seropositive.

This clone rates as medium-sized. CDR3: CASSPGQEFYNSPLHF. CDR3 nucleotide sequence: TGCGCCAGCAGCCCGGGACAGGAGTTCTATAATTCACCCCTCCACTTT. This chain uses TRBV4-1 with TRBJ1-6, with TRBD1 identical over 8 bases. CDR1 is MGHRA, CDR2 YSYEKL, per germline. CDR3 length equals 16 residues. The V and J ends lost 4 bases and 3 bases, in that order; junction bases with no gene match: 5.

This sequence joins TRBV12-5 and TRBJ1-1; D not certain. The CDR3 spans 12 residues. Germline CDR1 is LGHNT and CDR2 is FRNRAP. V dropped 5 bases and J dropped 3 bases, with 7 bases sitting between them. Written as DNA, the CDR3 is TGTGCTAGTGGTCCGGGTCACACTGAAGCTTTCTTT. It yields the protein CASGPGHTEAFF.

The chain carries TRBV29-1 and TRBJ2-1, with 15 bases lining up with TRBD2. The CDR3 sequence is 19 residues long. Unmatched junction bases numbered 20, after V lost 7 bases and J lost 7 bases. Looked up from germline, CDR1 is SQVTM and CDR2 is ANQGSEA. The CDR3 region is CSAPAGLAGGALLWNEQFF. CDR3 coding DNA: TGCAGCGCCCCGGCGGGACTAGCGGGGGGCGCCTTGCTGTGGAATGAGCAGTTCTTC.

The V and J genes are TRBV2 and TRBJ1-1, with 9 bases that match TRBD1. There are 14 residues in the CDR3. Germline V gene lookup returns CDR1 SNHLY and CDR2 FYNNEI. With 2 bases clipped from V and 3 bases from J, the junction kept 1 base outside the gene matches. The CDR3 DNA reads TGTGCCAGCAGTGAATGGGACAGGGACACTGAAGCTTTCTTT. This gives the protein CASSEWDRDTEAFF.

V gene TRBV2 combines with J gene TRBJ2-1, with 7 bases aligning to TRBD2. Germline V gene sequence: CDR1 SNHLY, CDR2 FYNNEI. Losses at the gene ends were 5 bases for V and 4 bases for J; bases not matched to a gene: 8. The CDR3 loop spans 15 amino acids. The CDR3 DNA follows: TGTGCCAGCAGTAGAAGACTAGCCCCGTACAATGAGCAGTTCTTC. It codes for CASSRRLAPYNEQFF.

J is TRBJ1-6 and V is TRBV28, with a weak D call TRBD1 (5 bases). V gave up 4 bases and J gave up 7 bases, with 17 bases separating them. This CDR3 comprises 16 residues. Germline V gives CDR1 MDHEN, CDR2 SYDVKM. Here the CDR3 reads CASSSRPARANSPLHF. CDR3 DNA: TGTGCCAGCAGTTCCCGACCCGCCAGGGCAAATTCACCCCTCCACTTT.

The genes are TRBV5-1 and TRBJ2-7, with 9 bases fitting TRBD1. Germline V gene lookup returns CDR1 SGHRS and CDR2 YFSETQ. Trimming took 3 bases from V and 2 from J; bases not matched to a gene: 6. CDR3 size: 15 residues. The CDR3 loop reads CASSSGTGPTYEQYF. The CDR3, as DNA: TGCGCCAGCAGCTCCGGGACAGGGCCAACCTACGAGCAGTACTTC.

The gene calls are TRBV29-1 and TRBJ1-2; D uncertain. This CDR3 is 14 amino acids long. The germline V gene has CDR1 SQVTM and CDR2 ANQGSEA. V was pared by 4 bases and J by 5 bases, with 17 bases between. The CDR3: CSVVEAISGYGYTF. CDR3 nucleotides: TGCAGCGTTGTGGAGGCCATCTCAGGTTATGGCTACACCTTC. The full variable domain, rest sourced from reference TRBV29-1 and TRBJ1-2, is SAVISQKPSRDICQRGTSLTIQCQVDSQVTMMFWYRQQPGQSLTLIATANQGSEATYESGFVIDKFPISRPNLTFSTLTVSNMSPEDSSIYLCSVVEAISGYGYTFGSGTRLTVV.

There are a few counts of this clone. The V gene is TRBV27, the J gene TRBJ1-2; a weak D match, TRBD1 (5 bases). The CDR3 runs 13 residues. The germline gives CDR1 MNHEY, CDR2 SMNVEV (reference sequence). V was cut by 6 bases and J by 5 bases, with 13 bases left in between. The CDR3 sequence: CASSLSDSYGYTF. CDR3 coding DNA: TGTGCCAGCAGCCTCTCCGACAGTTATGGCTACACCTTC.

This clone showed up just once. The CDR3 spells CASSSGTGGNEQFF. The CDR3 bases are TGTGCCAGCAGTTCCGGGACAGGGGGGAATGAGCAGTTCTTC. The rearrangement links TRBV6-5 to TRBJ2-1, with 11 bases lining up with TRBD1. After removal of 4 bases from V and 7 bases from J, the junction contained 3 bases not matched to a gene. CDR1 and CDR2 from the germline V gene are MNHEY and SVGAGI. This CDR3 contains 14 residues.

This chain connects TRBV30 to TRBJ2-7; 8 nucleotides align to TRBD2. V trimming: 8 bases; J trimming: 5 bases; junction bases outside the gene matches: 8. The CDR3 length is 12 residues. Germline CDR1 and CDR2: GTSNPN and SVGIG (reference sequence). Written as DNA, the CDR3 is TGTGCCGGACGGACTAGCAAGCACGAGCAGTACTTC. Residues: CAGRTSKHEQYF.

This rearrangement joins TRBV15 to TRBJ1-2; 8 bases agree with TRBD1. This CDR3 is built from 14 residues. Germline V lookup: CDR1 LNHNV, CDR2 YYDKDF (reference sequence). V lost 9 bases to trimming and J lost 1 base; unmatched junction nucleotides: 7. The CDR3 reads CATGGQGYNYGYTF. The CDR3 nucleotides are TGTGCCACGGGAGGACAGGGATATAACTATGGCTACACCTTC.

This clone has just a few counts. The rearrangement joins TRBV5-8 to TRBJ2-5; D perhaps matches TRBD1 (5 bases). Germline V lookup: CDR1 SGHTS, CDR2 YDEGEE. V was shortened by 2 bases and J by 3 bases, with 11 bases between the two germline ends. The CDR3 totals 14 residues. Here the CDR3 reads CASSFIGQEETQYF. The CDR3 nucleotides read TGTGCCAGCAGCTTCATAGGACAAGAAGAGACCCAGTACTTC.

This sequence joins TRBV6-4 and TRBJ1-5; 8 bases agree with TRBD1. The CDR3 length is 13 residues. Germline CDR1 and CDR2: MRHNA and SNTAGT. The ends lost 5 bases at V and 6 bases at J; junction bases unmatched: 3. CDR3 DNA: TGTGCCAGCAGTTCGGACAGGGTTCAGCCCCAGCATTTT. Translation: CASSSDRVQPQHF.

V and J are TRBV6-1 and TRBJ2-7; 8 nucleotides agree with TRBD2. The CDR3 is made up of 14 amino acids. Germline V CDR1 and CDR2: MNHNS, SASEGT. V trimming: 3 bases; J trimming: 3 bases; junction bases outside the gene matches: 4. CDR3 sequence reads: CASSERGVSYEQYF. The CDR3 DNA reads TGTGCCAGCAGTGAGCGGGGGGTTAGCTACGAGCAGTACTTC.

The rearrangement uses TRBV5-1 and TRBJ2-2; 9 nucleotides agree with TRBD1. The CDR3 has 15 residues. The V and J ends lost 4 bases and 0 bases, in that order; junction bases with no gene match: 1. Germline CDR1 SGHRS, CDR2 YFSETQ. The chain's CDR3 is CASSRTGANTGELFF. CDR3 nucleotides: TGCGCCAGCAGCCGGACAGGGGCGAACACCGGGGAGCTGTTTTTT.

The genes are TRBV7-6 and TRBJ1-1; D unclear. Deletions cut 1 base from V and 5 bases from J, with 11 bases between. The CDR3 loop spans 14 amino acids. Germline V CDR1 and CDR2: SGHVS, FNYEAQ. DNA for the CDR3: TGTGCCAGCAGCTTAGAGCCCCAGGAAACTGAAGCTTTCTTT. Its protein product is CASSLEPQETEAFF.

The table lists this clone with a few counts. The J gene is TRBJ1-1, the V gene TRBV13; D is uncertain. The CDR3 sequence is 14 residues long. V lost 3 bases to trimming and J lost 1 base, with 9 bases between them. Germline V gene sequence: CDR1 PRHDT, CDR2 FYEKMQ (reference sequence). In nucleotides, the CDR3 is TGTGCCAGCAGCTTTATGGCAGGGAACACTGAAGCTTTCTTT. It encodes CASSFMAGNTEAFF.

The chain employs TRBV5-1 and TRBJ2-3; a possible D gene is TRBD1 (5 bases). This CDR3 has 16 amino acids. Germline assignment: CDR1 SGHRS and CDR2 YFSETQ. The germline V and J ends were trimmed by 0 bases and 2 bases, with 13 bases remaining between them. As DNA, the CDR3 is TGCGCCAGCAGCTTGGAAGGGGTTCCGGACACAGATACGCAGTATTTT. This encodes CASSLEGVPDTDTQYF.

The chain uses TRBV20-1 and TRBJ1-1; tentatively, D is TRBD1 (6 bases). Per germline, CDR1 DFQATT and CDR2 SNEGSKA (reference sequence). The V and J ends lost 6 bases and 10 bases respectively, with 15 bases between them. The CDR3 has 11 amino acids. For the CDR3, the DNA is TGCAGTGCAAAGGGGGGGTACACAGCTTTCTTT. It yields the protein CSAKGGYTAFF.

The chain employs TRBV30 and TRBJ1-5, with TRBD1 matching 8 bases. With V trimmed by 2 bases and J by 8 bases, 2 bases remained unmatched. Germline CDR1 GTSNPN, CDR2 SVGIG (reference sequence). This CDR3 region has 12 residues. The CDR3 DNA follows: TGTGCCTGGAGTCAGGGGGCGGAGCCCCAGCATTTT. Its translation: CAWSQGAEPQHF. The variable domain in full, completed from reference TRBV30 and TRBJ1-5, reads SQTIHQWPATLVQPVGSPLSLECTVEGTSNPNLYWYRQAAGRGLQLLFYSVGIGQISSEVPQNLSASRPQDRQFILSSKKLLLSDSGFYLCAWSQGAEPQHFGDGTRLSIL.

CDR3 DNA: TGCGCCAGCAGCTTAACCCCAGAAGATACGCAGTATTTT. As protein: CASSLTPEDTQYF. V and J are TRBV5-1 and TRBJ2-3; the D is unclear. This CDR3 spans 13 amino acids. Germline V gene sequence: CDR1 SGHRS, CDR2 YFSETQ. V lost 2 bases and J lost 5, with 9 bases in between. The variable domain in full, with the rest retrieved from reference TRBV5-1 and TRBJ2-3, is KAGVTQTPRYLIKTRGQQVTLSCSPISGHRSVSWYQQTPGQGLQFLFEYFSETQRNKGNFPGRFSGRQFSNSRSEMNVSTLELGDSALYLCASSLTPEDTQYFGPGTRLTVL.

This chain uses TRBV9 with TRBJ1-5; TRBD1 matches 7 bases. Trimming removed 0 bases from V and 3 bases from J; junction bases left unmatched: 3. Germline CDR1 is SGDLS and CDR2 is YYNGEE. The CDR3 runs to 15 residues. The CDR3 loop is CASSVGDRHNQPQHF. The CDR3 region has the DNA TGTGCCAGCAGCGTAGGGGACAGACACAATCAGCCCCAGCATTTT.

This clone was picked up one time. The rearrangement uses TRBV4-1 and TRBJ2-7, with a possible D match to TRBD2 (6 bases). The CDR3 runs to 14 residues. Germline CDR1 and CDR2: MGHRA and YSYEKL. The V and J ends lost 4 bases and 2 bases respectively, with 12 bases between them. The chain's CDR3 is CASSPREFTYEQYF. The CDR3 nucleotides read TGCGCCAGCAGCCCCCGGGAGTTTACCTACGAGCAGTACTTC.

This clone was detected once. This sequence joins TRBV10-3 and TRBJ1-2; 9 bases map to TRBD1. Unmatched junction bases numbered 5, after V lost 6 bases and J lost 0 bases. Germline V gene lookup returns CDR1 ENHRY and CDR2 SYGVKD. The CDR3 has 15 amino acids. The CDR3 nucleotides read TGTGCCATCAGGACAGGGGGTGCCTCTAACTATGGCTACACCTTC. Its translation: CAIRTGGASNYGYTF.

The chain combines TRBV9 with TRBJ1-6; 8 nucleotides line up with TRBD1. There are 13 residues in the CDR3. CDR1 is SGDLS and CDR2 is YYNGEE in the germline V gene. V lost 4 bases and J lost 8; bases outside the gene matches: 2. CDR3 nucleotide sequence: TGTGCCAGCAGCACAGGGGGGGATTCACCCCTCCACTTT. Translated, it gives CASSTGGDSPLHF.

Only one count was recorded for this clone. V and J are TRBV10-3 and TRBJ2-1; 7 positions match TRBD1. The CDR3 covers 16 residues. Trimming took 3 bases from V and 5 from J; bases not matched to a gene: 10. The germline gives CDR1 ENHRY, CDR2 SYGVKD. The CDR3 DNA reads TGTGCCATCAGTGACACAGACCGGGACAGAAACAATGAGCAGTTCTTC. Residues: CAISDTDRDRNNEQFF.

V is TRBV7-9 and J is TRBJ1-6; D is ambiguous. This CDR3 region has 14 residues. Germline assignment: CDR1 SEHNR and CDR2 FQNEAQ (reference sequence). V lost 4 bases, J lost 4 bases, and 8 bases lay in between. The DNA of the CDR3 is TGTGCCAGCAGCTCCGGAGATTATAATTCACCCCTCCACTTT. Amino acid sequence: CASSSGDYNSPLHF.

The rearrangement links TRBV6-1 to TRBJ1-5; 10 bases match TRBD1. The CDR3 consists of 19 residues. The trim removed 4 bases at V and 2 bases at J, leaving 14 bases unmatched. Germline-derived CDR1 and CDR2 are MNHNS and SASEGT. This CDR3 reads CASSVYRVDRGWGNQPQHF. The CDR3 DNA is TGTGCCAGCAGTGTATACAGGGTGGACAGGGGGTGGGGCAATCAGCCCCAGCATTTT.